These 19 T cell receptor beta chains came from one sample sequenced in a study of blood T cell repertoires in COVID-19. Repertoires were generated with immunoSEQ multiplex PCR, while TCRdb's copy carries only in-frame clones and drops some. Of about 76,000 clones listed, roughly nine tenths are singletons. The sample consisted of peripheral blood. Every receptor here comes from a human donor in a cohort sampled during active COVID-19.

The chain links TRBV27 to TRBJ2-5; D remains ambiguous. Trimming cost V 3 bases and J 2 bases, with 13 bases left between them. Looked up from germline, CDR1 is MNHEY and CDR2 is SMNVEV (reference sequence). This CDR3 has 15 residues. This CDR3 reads CASSFGLTLQETQYF. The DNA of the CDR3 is TGTGCCAGCAGTTTTGGTCTGACACTTCAAGAGACCCAGTACTTC.

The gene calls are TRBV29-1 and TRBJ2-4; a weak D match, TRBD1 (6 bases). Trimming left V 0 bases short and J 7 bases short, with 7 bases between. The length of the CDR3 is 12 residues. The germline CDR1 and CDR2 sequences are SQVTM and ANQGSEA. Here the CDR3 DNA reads TGCAGCGTTGAAGAAACAGGGAACATTCAGTACTTC. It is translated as CSVEETGNIQYF.

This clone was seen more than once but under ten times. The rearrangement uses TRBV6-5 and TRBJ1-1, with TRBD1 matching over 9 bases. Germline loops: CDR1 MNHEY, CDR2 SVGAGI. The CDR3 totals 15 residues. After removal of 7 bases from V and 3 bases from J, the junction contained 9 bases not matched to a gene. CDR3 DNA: TGTGCCAGCATAAAACAGGGGGCCCTTTACACTGAAGCTTTCTTT. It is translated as CASIKQGALYTEAFF.

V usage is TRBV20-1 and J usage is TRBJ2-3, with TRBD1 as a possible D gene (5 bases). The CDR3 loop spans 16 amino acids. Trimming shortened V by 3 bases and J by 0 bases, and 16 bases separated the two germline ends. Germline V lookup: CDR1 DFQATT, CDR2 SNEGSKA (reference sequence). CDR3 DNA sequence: TGCAGTGCTAGTGACAGCGTAGTACGTAGCACAGATACGCAGTATTTT. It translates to CSASDSVVRSTDTQYF.

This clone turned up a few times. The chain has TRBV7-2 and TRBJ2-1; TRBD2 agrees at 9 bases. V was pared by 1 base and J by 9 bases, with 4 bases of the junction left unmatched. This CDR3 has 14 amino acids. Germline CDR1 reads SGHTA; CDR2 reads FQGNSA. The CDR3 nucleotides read TGTGCCAGCAGCTTAGGCGGGAGGGCTAGTGAGCAGTTCTTC. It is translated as CASSLGGRASEQFF.

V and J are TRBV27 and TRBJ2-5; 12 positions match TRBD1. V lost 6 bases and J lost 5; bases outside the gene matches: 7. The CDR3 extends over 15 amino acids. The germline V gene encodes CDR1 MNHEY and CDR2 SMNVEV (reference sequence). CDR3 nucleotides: TGTGCCAGCAGGGGGACAGGGGGCTGGGAGGAGACCCAGTACTTC. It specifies CASRGTGGWEETQYF.

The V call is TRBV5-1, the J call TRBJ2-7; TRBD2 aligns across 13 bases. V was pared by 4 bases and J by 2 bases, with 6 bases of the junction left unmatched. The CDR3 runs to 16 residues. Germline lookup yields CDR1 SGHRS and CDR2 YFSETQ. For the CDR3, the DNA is TGCGCCAGCAGCCCACGACTAGCGGGAGGTACCTACGAGCAGTACTTC. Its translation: CASSPRLAGGTYEQYF.

This CDR3 is CASSPRQDSPLHF. DNA of the CDR3: TGTGCCAGCAGCCCCCGACAGGATTCACCCCTCCACTTT. The chain joins TRBV7-2 to TRBJ1-6; a possible D gene is TRBD1 (6 bases). Trimming left V 5 bases short and J 8 bases short, with 10 bases between. This CDR3 region has 13 residues. CDR1 is SGHTA, CDR2 FQGNSA, per germline.

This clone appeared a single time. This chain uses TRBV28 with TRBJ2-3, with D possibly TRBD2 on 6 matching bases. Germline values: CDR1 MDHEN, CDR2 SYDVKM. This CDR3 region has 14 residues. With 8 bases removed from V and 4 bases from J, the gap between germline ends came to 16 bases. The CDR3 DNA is TGTGCCAGCTACCCGGGGAGGCGCGCAGATACGCAGTATTTT. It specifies CASYPGRRADTQYF.

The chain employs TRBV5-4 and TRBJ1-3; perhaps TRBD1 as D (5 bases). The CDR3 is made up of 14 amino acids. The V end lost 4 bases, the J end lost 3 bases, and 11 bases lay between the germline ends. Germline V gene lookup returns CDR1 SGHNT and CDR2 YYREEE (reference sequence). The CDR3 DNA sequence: TGTGCCAGCAGCCGGGGGGGAGATGGAAACACCATATATTTT. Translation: CASSRGGDGNTIYF.

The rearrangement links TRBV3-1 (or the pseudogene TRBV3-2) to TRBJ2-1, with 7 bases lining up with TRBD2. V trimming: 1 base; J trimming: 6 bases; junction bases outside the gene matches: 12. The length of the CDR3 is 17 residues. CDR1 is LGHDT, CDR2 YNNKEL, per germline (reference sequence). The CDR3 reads CASSQASRLAALNEQFF. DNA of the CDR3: TGTGCCAGCAGCCAAGCCTCGCGGCTAGCGGCTCTCAATGAGCAGTTCTTC.

The CDR3 region has the DNA TGTGCCAGTAGTGGAGGACAGGAGAGTCAGCCCCAGCATTTT. It is translated as CASSGGQESQPQHF. This chain connects TRBV19 to TRBJ1-5, with 7 bases matching TRBD1. There are 14 residues in the CDR3. The trim removed 5 bases at V and 6 bases at J, leaving 7 bases unmatched. Germline-derived CDR1 and CDR2 are LNHDA and SQIVND (reference sequence).

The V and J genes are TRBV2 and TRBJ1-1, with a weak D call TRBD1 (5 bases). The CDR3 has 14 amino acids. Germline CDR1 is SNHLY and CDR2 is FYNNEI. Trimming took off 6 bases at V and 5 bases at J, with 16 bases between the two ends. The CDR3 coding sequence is TGTGCCAGCAGGGAGGGGCCCGGTCGGACTGAAGCTTTCTTT. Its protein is CASREGPGRTEAFF.

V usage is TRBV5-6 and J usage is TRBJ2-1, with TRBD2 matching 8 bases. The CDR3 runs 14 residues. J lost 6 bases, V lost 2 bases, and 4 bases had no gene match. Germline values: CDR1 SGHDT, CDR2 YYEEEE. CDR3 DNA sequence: TGTGCCAGCAGCTTTTTAGCGGGACTCAATGAGCAGTTCTTC. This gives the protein CASSFLAGLNEQFF.

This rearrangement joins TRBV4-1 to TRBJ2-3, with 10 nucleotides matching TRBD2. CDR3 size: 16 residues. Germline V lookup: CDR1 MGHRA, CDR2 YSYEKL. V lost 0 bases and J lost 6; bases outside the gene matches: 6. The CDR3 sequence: CASSQEASGRLDTQYF. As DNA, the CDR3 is TGCGCCAGCAGCCAAGAAGCTAGCGGGAGACTGGATACGCAGTATTTT.

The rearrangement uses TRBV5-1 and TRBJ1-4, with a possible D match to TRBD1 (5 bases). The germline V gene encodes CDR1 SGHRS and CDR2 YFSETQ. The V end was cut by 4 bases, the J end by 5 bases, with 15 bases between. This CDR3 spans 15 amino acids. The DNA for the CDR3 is TGCGCCAGCAGCGCGGGGACCCACAGAAATGAAAAACTGTTTTTT. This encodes CASSAGTHRNEKLFF.

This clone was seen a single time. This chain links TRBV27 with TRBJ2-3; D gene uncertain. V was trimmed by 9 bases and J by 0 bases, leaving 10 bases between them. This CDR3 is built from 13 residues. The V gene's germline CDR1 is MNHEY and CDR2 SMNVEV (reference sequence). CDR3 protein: CASRLSSTDTQYF. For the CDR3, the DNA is TGTGCCAGTAGGTTAAGCAGCACAGATACGCAGTATTTT.

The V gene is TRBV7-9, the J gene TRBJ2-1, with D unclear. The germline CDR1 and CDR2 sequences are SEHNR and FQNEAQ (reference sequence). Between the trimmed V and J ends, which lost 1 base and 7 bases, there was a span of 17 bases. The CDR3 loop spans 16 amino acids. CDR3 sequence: CASSLVLRKDGNEQFF. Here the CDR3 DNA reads TGTGCCAGCAGCTTAGTTCTGCGGAAAGATGGGAATGAGCAGTTCTTC.

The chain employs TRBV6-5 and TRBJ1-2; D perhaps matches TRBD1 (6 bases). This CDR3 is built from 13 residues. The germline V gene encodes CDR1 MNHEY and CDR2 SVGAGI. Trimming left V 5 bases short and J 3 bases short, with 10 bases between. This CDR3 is CASSPGAHYGYTF. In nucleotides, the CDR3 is TGTGCCAGCAGTCCAGGGGCCCACTATGGCTACACCTTC.